This T cell receptor beta chain was recorded in a study of T cell responses to AZD1222 COVID-19 vaccine (dated by TCRdb to the early 2020s). A note on the overall study: AZD1222 recipients given second doses at about 4 weeks or at about 12 weeks were pooled, since spike-specific TCR depth and breadth were not found to differ between the two schedules. TCR sequencing was performed for about 250 trial participants, of whom some 200 were given two doses of AZD1222 and around 25 were given two doses of MenACWY control vaccine. Trial participants were enrolled into age subgroups of 18-55, 56-69 and 70-plus years, which contained roughly 150, 30 and 60 TCR-sequenced participants, respectively.

According to the study, the label for this sample's time point signals: baseline before first vaccination. Samples from vaccinated people were obtained from the UK trials COV001 and COV002, which included a single-blind randomized controlled phase 2/3 trial of AZD1222 (ChAdOx1 nCoV-19) in healthy adults. For TCRbeta chain sequencing, PBMC samples from trial participants were taken at day 0 and at day 28 after the second dose. V gives up 5 bases and J gives up 4 bases, and the segment between their germline ends measures 18 bases. CDR1 SGHAT and CDR2 FQNNGV were looked up in the germline V gene. Measured from the cysteine to the phenylalanine, the CDR3 is 15 residues long. CDR3 DNA is the only sequence kept; it has 45 bases, read in frame from the first base. Comments on this clone: No cognate antigen has been identified for it. Per-base quality was not reported, and no clone a single base away is much larger than it.

General conclusions and limits of the study: No day 14 peak-response samples were available, so repertoires were characterized only after the peak T cell response. Most participants were white British and females outnumbered males, and the authors suggested that clonal diversity may have been underestimated. After two AZD1222 doses, spike-specific TCR breadth and depth were significantly higher than at day 0 and than in MenACWY recipients. Only six AZD1222 recipients were SARS-CoV-2 seropositive at baseline, limiting conclusions about previously exposed vaccinees. Epitopes outside the regions mutated in the B.1.351 and B.1.1.7 variants were reportedly recognized by nearly half of the unique spike-specific TCRs. The vaccine-associated CD4 TCRs covered the entire spike protein, and the dominant responses fell in regions 160-218 and 743-854. The 56-69-year group was small, and its depth increase did not reach significance, likely because of low power.

The CDR3 regions of human TCRbeta chains were analyzed by immunosequencing. The authors processed their data as follows. TCRs in the repertoires were matched against a reference library of SARS-CoV-2-specific TCRs that had been generated with the MIRA antigen-specificity platform. Breadth meant the fraction of unique TCRs that were SARS-CoV-2-associated, whereas depth meant the fraction of total T cells that were SARS-CoV-2-associated. Each spike-specific TCR was assigned to its reactive spike region and to a CD4 or CD8 class using the MIRA data. Log10-transformed breadth and depth values were compared by one-way ANOVA with Sidak's multiple comparisons tests. In TCRdb, the immuneACCESS table is reduced to in-frame sequences with V and J assigned. These tables do not hold every clone; where another copy was compared, an unresolved V gene accounts for under half, and the others remain unexplained. V, J and clone size were drawn from that table, and D and trimming were deduced from the DNA. This sample gives 150,000 to 200,000 clones in total; over 90% of them show up just once. Together, the top ten hold approximately 2.2% of the sample.

The TCR comes from an adult in good health. The chain is made from TRBV11-2 and TRBJ2-7, and possibly TRBD1, on 6 matching bases. Material: peripheral blood, obtained on day 0 of AZD1222 vaccination. CDR3 protein: CASSDPTGQKYEQYF. The DNA sequence follows: TGTGCCAGCAGCGACCCGACGGGACAAAAATACGAGCAGTACTTC.